This T cell receptor beta chain was sequenced during a study of OX40 agonist ivuxolimab in advanced cancers. In terms of the full investigation: Ivuxolimab was a fully human IgG2 agonistic monoclonal antibody targeting the costimulatory receptor OX40 (CD134). Intravenous ivuxolimab was administered to patients every 2 weeks at six dose levels: 0.01, 0.1, 0.3, 1.5, 3 and 10 mg/kg. Among the approximately 54 dose-escalation patients, approximately 20 had hepatocellular carcinoma, 15 or so melanoma, 9 renal cell carcinoma and 9 head and neck cancer. The dose-escalation cohort was roughly 80% male with a mean age of approximately 59 years, ranging from roughly 20 to 80. Prior anti-PD-1, anti-PD-L1 or anti-CTLA-4 therapy was permitted, and checkpoint inhibitors had been received by roughly 42% of dose-escalation patients. Three dose-escalation patients achieved partial responses, one with hepatocellular carcinoma and two with cutaneous melanoma. Peripheral TCRbeta sequencing was intended to test whether TCR sequence diversity was altered and clonal T-cell expansion was caused by ivuxolimab. The monotherapy dose-escalation portion (N of about 47 patients) of the phase I ivuxolimab trial is reported in the paper.

About this clone: Its antigen remains unidentified. No base quality values were provided; no much bigger clone lies one nucleotide off.

Findings and caveats that apply to the study as a whole: The antigen specificity of the peripheral T cells that underwent clonal expansion was not determined. Partial responders in the 0.1-3.0 mg/kg groups had among the lowest normalized peripheral clonal expansion, especially among CD8+ T cells. After ivuxolimab, more expanded clones were found on average in CD8+ T cells than in CD4+ T cells. Clonal expansion of both CD4+ and CD8+ blood T cells was observed from baseline to week 6 at doses 0.1 to 3.0 mg/kg. Low levels of normalized T-cell clonal expansion were also seen in some nonresponding patients.

The junction shows trimming of 1 base on V and 3 bases on J, plus 7 bases between the germline ends. Taken from cysteine to phenylalanine, the CDR3 has 13 residues. Of all the DNA, just the CDR3 is kept, 39 bases in frame from base 1. CDR1 and CDR2 are read off the germline V gene as SGHDT and YYEEEE. Patients with a history of autoimmune disease or receiving systemic immunosuppression were excluded from the trial. In every dose cohort, peripheral blood was drawn for TCR sequencing at baseline, cycle 4 day 1, and cycle 7 day 1. The samples were drawn from a first-in-human, open-label, multicenter phase I dose-escalation trial of ivuxolimab. Adults with locally advanced or metastatic head and neck squamous cell, hepatocellular, melanoma or renal cell carcinoma were enrolled in the trial. CD4+ and CD8+ T cells were sorted separately from peripheral blood before TCR sequencing. Genomic DNA was isolated from the sorted cells so that the TCRbeta CDR3 region could be sequenced. The immunoSEQ Assay was used for sequencing of TCRbeta CDR3 regions. This is the immuneACCESS table as TCRdb keeps it, with only in-frame sequences that have V and J called. A part of the clones is gone; compared with another copy, unresolved V genes explain less than half, and the rest is unexplained. Across this sample there are some 150,000 clones, with approximately 90% seen only once. The ten largest account for 1.1% of the sample.

The specimen comprised CD4+ or CD8+ T cells sorted from blood, sampled in a trial of the OX40 agonist ivuxolimab. The chain couples TRBV5-6 to TRBJ1-1, with no reliable assignment of the D segment. The TCR was taken from an adult with an advanced solid tumor such as melanoma, head and neck, liver or kidney cancer. The CDR3 protein sequence reads: CASSLNRYTEAFF. The base sequence is TGTGCCAGCAGCTTGAACAGATACACTGAAGCTTTCTTT.